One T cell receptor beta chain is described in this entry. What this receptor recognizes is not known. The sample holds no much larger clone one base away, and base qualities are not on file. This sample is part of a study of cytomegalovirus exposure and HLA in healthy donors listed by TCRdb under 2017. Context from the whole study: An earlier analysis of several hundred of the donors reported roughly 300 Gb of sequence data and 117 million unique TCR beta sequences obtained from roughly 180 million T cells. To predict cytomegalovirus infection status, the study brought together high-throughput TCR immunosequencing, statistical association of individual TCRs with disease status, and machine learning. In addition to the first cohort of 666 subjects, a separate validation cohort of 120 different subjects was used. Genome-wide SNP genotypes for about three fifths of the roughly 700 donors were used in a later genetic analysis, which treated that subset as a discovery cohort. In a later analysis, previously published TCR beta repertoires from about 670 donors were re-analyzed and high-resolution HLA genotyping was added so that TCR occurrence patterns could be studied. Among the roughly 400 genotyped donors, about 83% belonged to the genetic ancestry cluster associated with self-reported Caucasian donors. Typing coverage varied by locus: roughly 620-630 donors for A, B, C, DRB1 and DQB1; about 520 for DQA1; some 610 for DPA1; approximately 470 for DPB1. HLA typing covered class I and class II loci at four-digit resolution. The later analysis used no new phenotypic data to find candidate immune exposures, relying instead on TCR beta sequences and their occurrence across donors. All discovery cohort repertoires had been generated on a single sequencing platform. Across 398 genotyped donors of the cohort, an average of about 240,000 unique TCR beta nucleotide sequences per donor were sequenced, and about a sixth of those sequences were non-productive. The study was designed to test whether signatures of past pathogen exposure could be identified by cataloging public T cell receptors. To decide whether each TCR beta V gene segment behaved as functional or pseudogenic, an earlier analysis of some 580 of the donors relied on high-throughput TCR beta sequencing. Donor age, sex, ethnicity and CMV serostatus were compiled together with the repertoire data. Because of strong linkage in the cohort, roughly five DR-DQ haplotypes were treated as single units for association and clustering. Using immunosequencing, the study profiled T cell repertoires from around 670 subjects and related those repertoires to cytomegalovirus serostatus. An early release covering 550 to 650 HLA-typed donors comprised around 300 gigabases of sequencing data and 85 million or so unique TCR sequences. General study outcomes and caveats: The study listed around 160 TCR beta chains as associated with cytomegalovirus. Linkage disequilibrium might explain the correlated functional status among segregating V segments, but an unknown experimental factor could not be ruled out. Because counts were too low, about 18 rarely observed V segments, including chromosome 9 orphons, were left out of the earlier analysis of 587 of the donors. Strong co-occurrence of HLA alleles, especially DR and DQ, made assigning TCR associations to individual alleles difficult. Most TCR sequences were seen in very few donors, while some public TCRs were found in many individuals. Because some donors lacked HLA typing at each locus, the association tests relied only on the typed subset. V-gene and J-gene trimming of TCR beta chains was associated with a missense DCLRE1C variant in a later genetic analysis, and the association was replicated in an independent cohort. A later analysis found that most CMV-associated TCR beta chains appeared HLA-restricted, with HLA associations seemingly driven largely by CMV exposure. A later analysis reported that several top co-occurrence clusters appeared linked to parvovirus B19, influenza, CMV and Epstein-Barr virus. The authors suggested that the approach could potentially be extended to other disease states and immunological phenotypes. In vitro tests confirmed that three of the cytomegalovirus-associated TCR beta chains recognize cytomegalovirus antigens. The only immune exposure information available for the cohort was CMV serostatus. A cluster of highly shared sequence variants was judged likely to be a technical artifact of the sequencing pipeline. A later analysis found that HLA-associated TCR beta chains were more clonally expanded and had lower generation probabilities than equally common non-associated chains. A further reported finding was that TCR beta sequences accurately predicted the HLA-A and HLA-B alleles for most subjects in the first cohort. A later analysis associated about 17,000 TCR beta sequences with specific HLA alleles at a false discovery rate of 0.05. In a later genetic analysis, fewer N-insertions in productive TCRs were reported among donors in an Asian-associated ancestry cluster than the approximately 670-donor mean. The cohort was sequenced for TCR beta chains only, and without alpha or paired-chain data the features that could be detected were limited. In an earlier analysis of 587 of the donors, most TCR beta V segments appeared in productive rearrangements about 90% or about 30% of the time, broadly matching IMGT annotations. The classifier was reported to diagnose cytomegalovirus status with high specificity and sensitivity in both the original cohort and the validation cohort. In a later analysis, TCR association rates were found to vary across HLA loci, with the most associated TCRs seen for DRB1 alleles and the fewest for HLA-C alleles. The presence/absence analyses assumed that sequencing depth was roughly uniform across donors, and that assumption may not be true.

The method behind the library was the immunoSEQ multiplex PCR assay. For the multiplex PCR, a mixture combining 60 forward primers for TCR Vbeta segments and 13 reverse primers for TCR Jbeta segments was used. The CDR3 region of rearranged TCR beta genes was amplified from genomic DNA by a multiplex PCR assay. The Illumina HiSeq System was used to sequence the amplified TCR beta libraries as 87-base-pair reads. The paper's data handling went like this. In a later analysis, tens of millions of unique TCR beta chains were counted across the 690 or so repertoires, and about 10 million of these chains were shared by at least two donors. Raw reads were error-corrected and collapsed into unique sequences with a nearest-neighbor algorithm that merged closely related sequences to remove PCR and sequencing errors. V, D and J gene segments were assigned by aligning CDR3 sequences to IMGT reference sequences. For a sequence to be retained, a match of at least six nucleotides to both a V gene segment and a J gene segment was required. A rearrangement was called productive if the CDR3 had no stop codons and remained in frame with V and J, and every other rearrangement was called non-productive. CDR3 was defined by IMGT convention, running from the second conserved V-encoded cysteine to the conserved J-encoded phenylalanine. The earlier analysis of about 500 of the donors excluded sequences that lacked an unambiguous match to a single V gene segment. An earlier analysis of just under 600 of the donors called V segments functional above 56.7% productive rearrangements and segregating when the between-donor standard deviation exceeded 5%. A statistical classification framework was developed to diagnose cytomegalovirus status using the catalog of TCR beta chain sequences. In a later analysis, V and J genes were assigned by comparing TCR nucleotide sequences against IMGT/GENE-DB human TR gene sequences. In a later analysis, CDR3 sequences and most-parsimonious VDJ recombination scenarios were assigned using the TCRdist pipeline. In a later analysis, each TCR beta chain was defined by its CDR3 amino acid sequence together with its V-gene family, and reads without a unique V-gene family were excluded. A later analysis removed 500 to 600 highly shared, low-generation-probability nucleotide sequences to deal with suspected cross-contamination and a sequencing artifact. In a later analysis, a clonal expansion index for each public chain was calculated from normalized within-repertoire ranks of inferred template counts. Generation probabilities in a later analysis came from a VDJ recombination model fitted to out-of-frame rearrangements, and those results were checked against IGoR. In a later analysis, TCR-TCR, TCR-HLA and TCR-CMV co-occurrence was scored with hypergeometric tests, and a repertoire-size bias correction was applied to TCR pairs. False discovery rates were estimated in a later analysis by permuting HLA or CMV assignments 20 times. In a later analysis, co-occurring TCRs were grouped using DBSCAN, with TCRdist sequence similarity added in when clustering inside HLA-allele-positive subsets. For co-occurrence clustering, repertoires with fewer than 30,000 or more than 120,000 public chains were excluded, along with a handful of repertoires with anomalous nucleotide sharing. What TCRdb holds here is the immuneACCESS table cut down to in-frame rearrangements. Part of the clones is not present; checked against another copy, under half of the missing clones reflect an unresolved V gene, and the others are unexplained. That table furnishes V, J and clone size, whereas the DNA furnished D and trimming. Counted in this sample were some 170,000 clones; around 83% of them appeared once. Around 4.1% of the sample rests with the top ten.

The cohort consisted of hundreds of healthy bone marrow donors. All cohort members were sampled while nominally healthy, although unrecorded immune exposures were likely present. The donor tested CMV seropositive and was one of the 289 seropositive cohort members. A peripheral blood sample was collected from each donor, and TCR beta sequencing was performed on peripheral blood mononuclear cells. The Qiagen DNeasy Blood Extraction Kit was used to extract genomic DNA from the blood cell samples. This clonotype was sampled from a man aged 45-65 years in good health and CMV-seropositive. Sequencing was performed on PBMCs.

The DNA sequence reads TGTGCCAGCAGCCAAAGGACAGGGACGTCGGACGAGCAGTACTTC. Translated, this gives CASSQRTGTSDEQYF. Rearrangement joined TRBV13 to TRBJ2-7; 8 bases in the junction line up with TRBD1. CDR1 and CDR2 were assigned from the germline V gene (reference sequence) as PRHDT and FYEKMQ. The CDR3 runs 15 amino acids, cysteine and phenylalanine included. Only the CDR3 DNA is retained, 45 bases long and in frame from the first base. Compared with germline, V lacks 5 bases and J lacks 5 bases; bases without a gene match: 11.